These 20 T cell receptor beta chains were sequenced from one sample in a study of blood T cell repertoires in COVID-19. The repertoire was sequenced with immunoSEQ multiplex PCR; TCRdb's copy has only in-frame clones and lacks some. The sample carries about 180,000 clones, about four fifths recorded once. The specimen was peripheral blood. The receptor set was obtained from a man between 65 and 85 years old with active or convalescent COVID-19.

V and J are TRBV27 and TRBJ1-6; 10 nucleotides match TRBD1. Germline V gene data show CDR1 as MNHEY and CDR2 as SMNVEV (reference sequence). CDR3 size: 12 residues. V lost 6 bases, J lost 14 bases, and 4 bases stayed unmatched. The CDR3 loop reads CASSRQGATLHF. For the CDR3, the DNA is TGTGCCAGCAGCCGACAGGGGGCTACCCTCCACTTT.

This clone has at least ten counts. The rearrangement joins TRBV25-1 to TRBJ1-4, with D uncertain. Trimming removed 6 bases at V and 3 bases at J, with 5 bases between. The germline V gene encodes CDR1 MGHDK and CDR2 SYGVNS. CDR3 length equals 12 residues. The CDR3 DNA sequence: TGTGCCAGCAGAAGCGCTAATGAAAAACTGTTTTTT. It yields the protein CASRSANEKLFF.

This clone was found a few times. The V and J genes are TRBV19 and TRBJ1-1; possibly TRBD1 for D (5 bases). The CDR3 has 14 residues. The V end lost 4 bases, the J end lost 8 bases, and 17 bases lay between the germline ends. Looked up from germline, CDR1 is LNHDA and CDR2 is SQIVND (reference sequence). The CDR3 region is CASSNQTPRGEAFF. CDR3 nucleotides: TGTGCCAGTAGTAACCAAACCCCTCGGGGGGAAGCTTTCTTT. The complete variable domain, with remaining parts taken from reference TRBV19 and TRBJ1-1, reads DGGITQSPKYLFRKEGQNVTLSCEQNLNHDAMYWYRQDPGQGLRLIYYSQIVNDFQKGDIAEGYSVSREKKESFPLTVTSAQKNPTAFYLCASSNQTPRGEAFFGQGTRLTVV.

V gene TRBV10-2 combines with J gene TRBJ1-6, with D uncertain. V lost 9 bases to trimming and J lost 7 bases, with 13 bases between them. The CDR3 runs to 13 residues. The germline gives CDR1 WSHSY, CDR2 SAAADI. CDR3 in DNA: TGCGCCAGTAGACTAGAACTAAATTCACCCCTCCACTTT. This gives the protein CASRLELNSPLHF.

This sequence joins TRBV4-3 and TRBJ2-1, with D maybe TRBD1 (5 bases). Germline V gene sequence: CDR1 LGHNA, CDR2 YSLEER. The CDR3 runs 15 residues. Trimming shortened V by 0 bases and J by 6 bases, and 12 bases separated the two germline ends. This CDR3 reads CASSQEDTVGNEQFF. CDR3 sequence (DNA): TGCGCCAGCAGCCAAGAGGACACGGTGGGCAATGAGCAGTTCTTC.

The chain combines TRBV14 with TRBJ1-2; 7 bases fit TRBD1. CDR1 is SGHDN and CDR2 is FVKESK in the germline V gene. The CDR3 spans 15 residues. V shed 0 bases, J shed 4 bases, and the junction held 5 bases outside the gene matches. CDR3 amino acids: CASSQDFTGAYGYTF. Here the CDR3 DNA reads TGTGCCAGCAGCCAAGATTTCACAGGGGCCTATGGCTACACCTTC.

V usage is TRBV27 and J usage is TRBJ1-2; TRBD1 aligns across 7 bases. CDR1 and CDR2 (germline): MNHEY, SMNVEV (reference sequence). V was pared by 3 bases and J by 3 bases, with 4 bases of the junction left unmatched. This CDR3 spans 14 amino acids. CDR3 nucleotides: TGTGCCAGCAGTTTTACAGGGGCGGACTATGGCTACACCTTC. Residues: CASSFTGADYGYTF.

The chain is built from TRBV19 and TRBJ1-1; D is uncertain. CDR3 size: 15 residues. V lost 7 bases, J lost 5 bases, and 20 bases lay in between. Germline CDR1 is LNHDA and CDR2 is SQIVND (reference sequence). CDR3 DNA: TGTGCCAGTACTCCGATTTGGGGTGGAGGTACTGAAGCTTTCTTT. Translation gives CASTPIWGGGTEAFF.

The V gene is TRBV30, the J gene TRBJ1-1, with no clear D. The CDR3 has 13 amino acids. The germline V gene encodes CDR1 GTSNPN and CDR2 SVGIG (reference sequence). V was pared by 2 bases and J by 4 bases, with 11 bases between. The CDR3 loop is CAWSRVEGTEAFF. The CDR3 region has the DNA TGTGCCTGGAGTCGGGTGGAGGGCACTGAAGCTTTCTTT. Filled out from reference TRBV30 and TRBJ1-1, the complete variable domain reads SQTIHQWPATLVQPVGSPLSLECTVEGTSNPNLYWYRQAAGRGLQLLFYSVGIGQISSEVPQNLSASRPQDRQFILSSKKLLLSDSGFYLCAWSRVEGTEAFFGQGTRLTVV.

The chain couples TRBV19 to TRBJ1-1, with TRBD1 matching over 9 bases. V shed 3 bases, J shed 3 bases, and the junction held 8 bases outside the gene matches. The CDR3 consists of 16 residues. Germline lookup yields CDR1 LNHDA and CDR2 SQIVND (reference sequence). CDR3 DNA: TGTGCCAGTAGTATCTTGGGACAGGGATCGGACACTGAAGCTTTCTTT. It yields the protein CASSILGQGSDTEAFF.

The genes are TRBV30 and TRBJ1-5; D is possibly TRBD1 (5 bases). The CDR3 consists of 15 residues. Trimming took off 3 bases at V and 5 bases at J, with 17 bases between the two ends. Germline CDR1 reads GTSNPN; CDR2 reads SVGIG (reference sequence). CDR3 protein: CAWSRLQGGDQPQHF. CDR3 coding DNA: TGTGCCTGGAGCCGACTTCAGGGAGGAGATCAGCCCCAGCATTTT.

This clone showed up just a few times. The chain uses TRBV15 and TRBJ1-4; 9 nucleotides line up with TRBD1. The germline V gene has CDR1 LNHNV and CDR2 YYDKDF (reference sequence). The CDR3 is 14 residues long. With V trimmed by 5 bases and J by 8 bases, 6 bases remained unmatched. The CDR3 loop is CATSGGQGNEKLFF. CDR3 coding DNA: TGTGCCACCAGCGGAGGACAGGGGAACGAAAAACTGTTTTTT.

The chain couples TRBV7-6 to TRBJ1-1; the match to TRBD1 covers 8 bases. Trimming removed 1 base from V and 7 bases from J; junction bases left unmatched: 8. This CDR3 has 15 amino acids. CDR1 is SGHVS, CDR2 FNYEAQ, per germline. CDR3 sequence reads: CASSLGLSGGIEAFF. The DNA for the CDR3 is TGTGCCAGCAGCTTAGGTCTGTCAGGGGGCATTGAAGCTTTCTTT.

The chain is built from TRBV27 and TRBJ2-2; D possibly corresponds to TRBD1 (6 bases). The CDR3 length is 15 residues. Germline V lookup: CDR1 MNHEY, CDR2 SMNVEV (reference sequence). The V end lost 6 bases, the J end lost 6 bases, and 17 bases lay between the germline ends. The CDR3 loop reads CASSPTADSPGELFF. For the CDR3, the DNA is TGTGCCAGCAGCCCAACCGCGGACAGTCCCGGGGAGCTGTTTTTT.

The chain employs TRBV6-6 and TRBJ2-5; 8 positions agree with TRBD2. Germline CDR1 MNHNY, CDR2 SVGAGI (reference sequence). V shed 2 bases, J shed 2 bases, and the junction held 4 bases outside the gene matches. The CDR3 spans 15 residues. DNA of the CDR3: TGTGCCAGCAGTTACGTAGCGGGGTCACAAGAGACCCAGTACTTC. The encoded protein is CASSYVAGSQETQYF.

This clone was seen only once. V and J are TRBV30 and TRBJ2-1, with D perhaps TRBD2 (6 bases). This CDR3 has 14 residues. Germline V lookup: CDR1 GTSNPN, CDR2 SVGIG (reference sequence). V lost 3 bases and J lost 5, with 14 bases in between. The CDR3: CAWRGDWINNEQFF. Written as DNA, the CDR3 is TGTGCCTGGAGGGGGGACTGGATAAACAATGAGCAGTTCTTC.

This sequence joins TRBV5-1 and TRBJ2-5, with 12 bases identical to TRBD2. V lost 0 bases and J lost 5; bases outside the gene matches: 5. CDR1 and CDR2 (germline): SGHRS, YFSETQ. The CDR3 loop spans 16 amino acids. The CDR3: CASSLGLAGVGETQYF. The CDR3 nucleotides are TGCGCCAGCAGCTTGGGACTAGCGGGAGTAGGTGAGACCCAGTACTTC.

The J gene is TRBJ2-1, the V gene TRBV19; TRBD2 matches 9 bases. Trimming cost V 8 bases and J 16 bases; bases outside gene matches: 9. The CDR3 contains 11 residues. CDR1 is LNHDA, CDR2 SQIVND, per germline (reference sequence). The CDR3 DNA is TGTGCCAGTCAAGCGGGAGGTATTGTTTTCTTC. This gives the protein CASQAGGIVFF.

In this sample, this clone turned up a few times. The chain recombines TRBV5-6 with TRBJ2-3; TRBD2 matches at 7 bases. V shed 2 bases, J shed 2 bases, and the junction held 8 bases outside the gene matches. This CDR3 comprises 16 residues. Germline CDR1 and CDR2: SGHDT and YYEEEE. Here the CDR3 DNA reads TGTGCCAGCAGCTTCCCGGCGGGGAGGGCCACAGATACGCAGTATTTT. This codes for CASSFPAGRATDTQYF.

The chain has TRBV28 and TRBJ1-1, with 7 bases matching TRBD1. Germline V gene lookup returns CDR1 MDHEN and CDR2 SYDVKM. The CDR3 covers 16 residues. V was pared by 6 bases and J by 1 base, with 11 bases of the junction left unmatched. CDR3 in DNA: TGTGCCAGCAGCCCAGGGGCCTGGACAGGGAACACTGAAGCTTTCTTT. It translates to CASSPGAWTGNTEAFF.